The 4 T cell receptor beta chains below were found in one sample sequenced in a study of blood T cell repertoires in COVID-19 (dated by TCRdb to 2018 to 2021). Libraries came from the immunoSEQ multiplex PCR assay. Drawn from immuneACCESS, this table holds only the in-frame rearrangements with V and J called that TCRdb kept. Clones are partly lost; checked studies trace under half to an unresolved V gene and leave the rest unexplained. The sample table records 90,000 to 150,000 clones; approximately 80% of these occur just once. 8% to 13% of the sample rests with the top ten. Material: peripheral blood. The receptors stem from a human donor in a cohort sampled during active COVID-19.

The chain carries TRBV5-6 and TRBJ1-2; no clear D gene. Trimming stripped 4 bases from V and 3 bases from J, with 13 bases between. There are 14 residues in the CDR3. Germline CDR1 reads SGHDT; CDR2 reads YYEEEE. DNA of the CDR3: TGTGCCAGCAGCCCTTGGGAGGCAGACTATGGCTACACCTTC. Translated: CASSPWEADYGYTF.

This sequence joins TRBV7-3 and TRBJ2-7, with 8 bases identical to TRBD1. This CDR3 region has 14 residues. V gave up 4 bases and J gave up 3 bases; unmatched junction bases: 5. The V gene's germline CDR1 is SGHTA and CDR2 FQGTGA. The CDR3 DNA reads TGTGCCAGCAGCTCGACAGGGGAAAACTACGAGCAGTACTTC. This gives the protein CASSSTGENYEQYF.

This sequence joins TRBV3-1 (or the pseudogene TRBV3-2) and TRBJ1-2; 8 bases are a match to TRBD1. The germline V gene encodes CDR1 LGHDT and CDR2 YNNKEL (reference sequence). Germline trimming cut 0 bases from V and 6 bases from J; bases unmatched to any gene: 9. The CDR3 is 16 residues long. The CDR3 region has the DNA TGTGCCAGCAGCCAAGATCAGGGGGCGTTTCCTCATGGCTACACCTTC. Its translation: CASSQDQGAFPHGYTF.

The chain joins TRBV12-3 or TRBV12-4 to TRBJ1-1, with D unclear. The CDR3 length is 13 residues. Trimming stripped 2 bases from V and 7 bases from J, with 11 bases between. CDR3 protein: CASSLTAGYEAFF. Here the CDR3 DNA reads TGTGCCAGCAGTTTAACGGCGGGGTATGAAGCTTTCTTT.